Following are 21 T cell receptor beta chains from one sample sequenced in a study of shared clonotypes between healthy human individuals. The protocol was immunoSEQ multiplex PCR, while the TCRdb copy is restricted to in-frame clones and leaves out a portion. Here the sample spans over 1.4 million clones, about 96% being singletons. Input material: naive CD4+ T cells sorted from blood. Subset given: CD45RA+ positively selected. These receptors all come from a young man in good health.

The CDR3 sequence: CASSVVGGSGQETQYF. For the CDR3, the DNA is TGTGCCAGCAGCGTAGTGGGCGGGAGCGGCCAAGAGACCCAGTACTTC. The J gene is TRBJ2-5, the V gene TRBV9, with TRBD2 matching 7 bases. Trimming at V came to 0 bases and at J to 1 base, leaving 6 bases not matched to a gene. Germline values: CDR1 SGDLS, CDR2 YYNGEE. This CDR3 has 16 amino acids. The whole variable domain, filled in from reference TRBV9 and TRBJ2-5, reads DSGVTQTPKHLITATGQRVTLRCSPRSGDLSVYWYQQSLDQGLQFLIQYYNGEERAKGNILERFSAQQFPDLHSELNLSSLELGDSALYFCASSVVGGSGQETQYFGPGTRLLVL.

The genes are TRBV2 and TRBJ2-1; D is ambiguous. CDR1 SNHLY and CDR2 FYNNEI come from the germline V gene. The CDR3 contains 13 residues. V was trimmed by 6 bases and J by 5 bases, leaving 11 bases between them. CDR3 sequence (DNA): TGTGCCAGCAGGGGCCAGGCGGACAATGAGCAGTTCTTC. This gives the protein CASRGQADNEQFF.

The genes are TRBV18 and TRBJ2-7, with D possibly called TRBD1 or TRBD2 (5 bases each). V shed 5 bases and J shed 7 bases, with 18 bases lying between them. In germline, CDR1 is KGHSH, CDR2 LQKENI. The CDR3 runs to 14 residues. CDR3 amino acids: CASSAGTLRGEQYF. In DNA, the CDR3 is TGTGCCAGCTCAGCCGGGACGCTGAGAGGGGAGCAGTACTTC.

CDR3 region: CASSLTTNTGELFF. CDR3 nucleotides: TGTGCCAGCAGCTTAACTACGAACACCGGGGAGCTGTTTTTT. This chain uses TRBV7-3 with TRBJ2-2; D is undetermined. The V end was cut by 0 bases, the J end by 0 bases, with 2 bases between. Per the germline V gene, CDR1 is SGHTA and CDR2 is FQGTGA. The CDR3 length is 14 residues.

The chain recombines TRBV11-2 with TRBJ2-7, with no clear D. CDR3 length equals 11 residues. V was shortened by 5 bases and J by 5 bases, with 7 bases between the two germline ends. The germline gives CDR1 SGHAT, CDR2 FQNNGV. The CDR3 loop reads CASSIRDEQYF. CDR3 bases: TGTGCCAGCAGCATACGGGACGAGCAGTACTTC.

CDR3 protein: CASSGGRTNEKLFF. CDR3 nucleotides: TGTGCCAGCTCGGGGGGAAGGACTAATGAAAAACTGTTTTTT. The rearrangement links TRBV10-3 to TRBJ1-4; tentative D call: TRBD1 (5 bases). V was clipped by 10 bases and J by 2 bases, with 14 bases between them. CDR3 length: 14 residues. Germline assignment: CDR1 ENHRY and CDR2 SYGVKD.

The rearrangement uses TRBV19 and TRBJ2-5, with a weak D call TRBD2 (7 bases). Germline V gene lookup returns CDR1 LNHDA and CDR2 SQIVND (reference sequence). The CDR3 is 15 amino acids. V was trimmed by 0 bases and J by 4 bases, leaving 12 bases between them. CDR3 sequence (DNA): TGTGCCAGTAGTATAGACGGGGGGCGTGGAGAGACCCAGTACTTC. It is translated as CASSIDGGRGETQYF. The full variable domain, rest sourced from reference TRBV19 and TRBJ2-5, is DGGITQSPKYLFRKEGQNVTLSCEQNLNHDAMYWYRQDPGQGLRLIYYSQIVNDFQKGDIAEGYSVSREKKESFPLTVTSAQKNPTAFYLCASSIDGGRGETQYFGPGTRLLVL.

On this clone itself: Other nucleotide sequences from this sample produce the same CDR3. The genes are TRBV7-2 and TRBJ2-7; 12 bases match TRBD2. The CDR3 has 14 amino acids. V was clipped by 5 bases and J by 4 bases; unmatched bases: 3. Looked up from germline, CDR1 is SGHTA and CDR2 is FQGNSA. The CDR3 loop is CASSLTSGRYEQYF. CDR3 nucleotide sequence: TGTGCCAGCAGCCTTACTAGCGGGAGGTACGAGCAGTACTTC. Using reference TRBV7-2 and TRBJ2-7 for the parts outside the CDR3, the full variable domain is GAGVSQSPSNKVTEKGKDVELRCDPISGHTALYWYRQSLGQGLEFLIYFQGNSAPDKSGLPSDRFSAERTGGSVSTLTIQRTQQEDSAVYLCASSLTSGRYEQYFGPGTRLTVT.

This sequence joins TRBV23-1 and TRBJ2-1, with TRBD2 matching 9 bases. TRBV23-1 is reported as an ORF; its role is uncertain. Germline trimming cut 4 bases from V and 7 bases from J; bases unmatched to any gene: 14. This CDR3 contains 17 residues. The CDR3 loop is CASSPYLLAGASNEQFF. The DNA for the CDR3 is TGCGCCAGCAGTCCTTACCTTTTAGCGGGGGCTAGTAATGAGCAGTTCTTC.

The chain is built from TRBV7-6 and TRBJ1-4; 7 bases agree with TRBD1. The CDR3 contains 18 residues. In germline, CDR1 is SGHVS, CDR2 FNYEAQ. The J segment lost 0 bases and the V segment lost 4 bases, leaving 11 bases of the junction unmatched. CDR3 nucleotide sequence: TGTGCCAGCAGCTGGAAACAGGGGAGGGTGCCAACTAATGAAAAACTGTTTTTT. Residues: CASSWKQGRVPTNEKLFF.

The chain couples TRBV29-1 to TRBJ2-1, with D tentatively TRBD2 (5 bases). The CDR3 has 14 residues. Trimming cost V 6 bases and J 6 bases, with 18 bases left between them. Germline assignment: CDR1 SQVTM and CDR2 ANQGSEA. CDR3 sequence (DNA): TGCAGCGTGATTCTAGTCCTGACTATCAATGAGCAGTTCTTC. Amino acid sequence: CSVILVLTINEQFF.

Of note for this clone: Other nucleotide sequences in the sample specify the same CDR3. V usage is TRBV5-1 and J usage is TRBJ1-1; 8 bases fit TRBD1. After removal of 2 bases from V and 5 bases from J, the junction contained 5 bases not matched to a gene. Looked up from germline, CDR1 is SGHRS and CDR2 is YFSETQ. The CDR3 totals 14 residues. The CDR3: CASSFGTGGTEAFF. The CDR3 nucleotides read TGCGCCAGCAGCTTCGGGACAGGTGGGACTGAAGCTTTCTTT.

As regards this clone: Other nucleotide sequences in the sample specify the same CDR3. The rearrangement links TRBV18 to TRBJ2-5; D uncertain. Germline loops: CDR1 KGHSH, CDR2 LQKENI. V was shortened by 1 base and J by 1 base, with 4 bases between the two germline ends. CDR3 length: 13 residues. The CDR3 nucleotides read TGTGCCAGCTCACCACTGGTCCAAGAGACCCAGTACTTC. Translation: CASSPLVQETQYF.

This rearrangement joins TRBV27 to TRBJ2-1; 7 nucleotides align to TRBD1. The V gene end was trimmed by 10 bases and the J gene end by 5 bases; junction bases not matched to a gene: 8. Germline CDR1 reads MNHEY; CDR2 reads SMNVEV (reference sequence). The CDR3 is 13 residues long. The DNA for the CDR3 is TGTGCCACCACAGGGGTGCGTAACAATGAGCAGTTCTTC. As protein: CATTGVRNNEQFF.

This rearrangement joins TRBV5-4 to TRBJ2-7; the match to TRBD2 covers 8 bases. The CDR3 has 15 residues. V gave up 2 bases and J gave up 5 bases; unmatched junction bases: 9. Germline values: CDR1 SGHNT, CDR2 YYREEE (reference sequence). The CDR3 nucleotides are TGTGCCAGCAGCTTTACAGGCGGACTAGCAAACGAGCAGTACTTC. Amino acid sequence: CASSFTGGLANEQYF. The full variable domain, in which reference TRBV5-4 and TRBJ2-7 provide the parts outside the CDR3, is ETGVTQSPTHLIKTRGQQVTLRCSSQSGHNTVSWYQQALGQGPQFIFQYYREEENGRGNFPPRFSGLQFPNYSSELNVNALELDDSALYLCASSFTGGLANEQYFGPGTRLTVT.

This clone came up once. The rearrangement links TRBV9 to TRBJ2-7, with TRBD2 matching 15 bases. There are 16 residues in the CDR3. V lost 3 bases to trimming and J lost 3 bases; unmatched junction nucleotides: 4. The germline gives CDR1 SGDLS, CDR2 YYNGEE. CDR3 loop: CASSGGTSGRFYEQYF. The CDR3 DNA reads as TGTGCCAGCAGCGGCGGGACTAGCGGGAGGTTCTACGAGCAGTACTTC.

In the case of this clone: This same CDR3 is encoded by further DNA sequences in the sample. The chain recombines TRBV30 with TRBJ2-7; weak D call: TRBD2 (5 bases). CDR1 and CDR2 (germline): GTSNPN, SVGIG (reference sequence). Trimming removed 5 bases at V and 1 base at J, with 6 bases between. CDR3 size: 11 residues. The CDR3 sequence: CAWRGSYEQYF. CDR3 bases: TGTGCCTGGCGGGGTTCCTACGAGCAGTACTTC.

V usage is TRBV7-9 and J usage is TRBJ2-3; D perhaps matches TRBD2 (5 bases). Trimming cost V 2 bases and J 2 bases, with 11 bases left between them. Germline CDR1 and CDR2: SEHNR and FQNEAQ (reference sequence). This CDR3 contains 15 residues. The CDR3 region has the DNA TGTGCCAGCAGCTTACGGGGTCAGACCACAGATACGCAGTATTTT. Amino acid sequence: CASSLRGQTTDTQYF.

The V gene is TRBV5-1, the J gene TRBJ2-1; tentatively, D is TRBD2 (5 bases). The CDR3 totals 13 residues. Germline-derived CDR1 and CDR2 are SGHRS and YFSETQ. The V end lost 4 bases, the J end lost 9 bases, and 14 bases lay between the germline ends. The CDR3 reads CASSRSGGGEQFF. The DNA for the CDR3 is TGCGCCAGCAGCCGAAGCGGAGGCGGTGAGCAGTTCTTC.

Turning to this clone: Relative to the germline gene, one junction end is altered; a read error may explain this. The sample carries other DNA sequences with the same CDR3. CDR3 amino acids: CASSLGPALGEKLFF. The CDR3 nucleotides are TGCGCCAGCAGCTTAGGCCCCGCTCTAGGTGAAAAACTGTTTTTT. The chain has TRBV11-2 and TRBJ1-4, with unresolved D. This CDR3 is built from 15 residues. The germline CDR1 and CDR2 sequences are SGHAT and FQNNGV. The full variable domain, rest sourced from reference TRBV11-2 and TRBJ1-4, is EAGVAQSPRYKIIEKRQSVAFWCNPISGHATLYWYQQILGQGPKLLIQFQNNGVVDDSQLPKDRFSAERLKGVDSTLKIQPAKLEDSAVYLCASSLGPALGEKLFFGSGTQLSVL.

The V and J genes are TRBV6-5 and TRBJ2-7; a possible D gene is TRBD2 (6 bases). The CDR3 contains 14 residues. Per the germline V gene, CDR1 is MNHEY and CDR2 is SVGAGI. Between the trimmed V and J ends, which lost 7 bases and 2 bases, there was a span of 15 bases. The CDR3 nucleotides read TGTGCCAGCAACCCTAGAGGCGGGACCTACGAGCAGTACTTC. Translation: CASNPRGGTYEQYF.